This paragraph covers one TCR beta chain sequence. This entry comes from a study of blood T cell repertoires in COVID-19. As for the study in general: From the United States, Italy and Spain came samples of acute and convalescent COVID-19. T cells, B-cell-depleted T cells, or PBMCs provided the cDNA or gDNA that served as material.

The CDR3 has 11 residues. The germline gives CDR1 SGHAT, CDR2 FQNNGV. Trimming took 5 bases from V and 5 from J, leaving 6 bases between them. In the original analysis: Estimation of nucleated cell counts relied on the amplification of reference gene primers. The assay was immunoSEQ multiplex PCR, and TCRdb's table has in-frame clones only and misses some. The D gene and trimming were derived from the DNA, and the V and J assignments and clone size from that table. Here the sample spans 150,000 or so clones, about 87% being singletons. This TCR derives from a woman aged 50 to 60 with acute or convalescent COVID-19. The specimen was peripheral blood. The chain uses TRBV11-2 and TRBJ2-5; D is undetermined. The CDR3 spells CASSPRETQYF. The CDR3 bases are TGTGCCAGCAGCCCACGGGAGACCCAGTACTTC.